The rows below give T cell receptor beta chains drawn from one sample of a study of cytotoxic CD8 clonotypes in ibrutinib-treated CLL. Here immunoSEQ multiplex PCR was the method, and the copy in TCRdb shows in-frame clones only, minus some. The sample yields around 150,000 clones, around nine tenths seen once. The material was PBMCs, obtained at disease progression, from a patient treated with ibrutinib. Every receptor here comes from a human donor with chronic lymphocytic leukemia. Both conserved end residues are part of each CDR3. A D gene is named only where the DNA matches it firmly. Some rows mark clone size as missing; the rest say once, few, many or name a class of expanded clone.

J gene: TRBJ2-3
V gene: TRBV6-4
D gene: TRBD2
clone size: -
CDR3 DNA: TGTGCCAGCAGGGGGTTGGGGGGGAACACAGATACGCAGTATTTT
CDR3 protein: CASRGLGGNTDTQYF

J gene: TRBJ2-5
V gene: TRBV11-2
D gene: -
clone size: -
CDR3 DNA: TGTGCCAGCAGCTTAGTTGGCCAAGAGACCCAGTACTTC
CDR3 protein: CASSLVGQETQYF

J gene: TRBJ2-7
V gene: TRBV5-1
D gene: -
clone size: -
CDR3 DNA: TGCGCCAGCAGCATCTCCTACGAGCAGTACTTC
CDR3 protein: CASSISYEQYF

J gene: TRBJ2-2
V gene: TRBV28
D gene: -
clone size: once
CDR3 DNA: TGTGCCAGCAGTTTATTATCAATAACCGGGGAGCTGTTTTTT
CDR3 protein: CASSLLSITGELFF

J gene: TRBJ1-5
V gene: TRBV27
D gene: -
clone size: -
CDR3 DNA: TGTGCCAGCAGTGGTGGCGGCAATCAGCCCCAGCATTTT
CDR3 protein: CASSGGGNQPQHF

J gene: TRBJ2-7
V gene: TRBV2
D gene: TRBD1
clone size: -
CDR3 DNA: TGTGCCAGCAGTTTTGCCGGGACAGATTACGAGCGGTACTTC
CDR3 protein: CASSFAGTDYERYF

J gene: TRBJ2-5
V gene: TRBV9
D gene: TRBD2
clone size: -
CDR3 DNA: TGTGCCAGCAGCGCTAAGAAGGCGGGAGGGCAGGAGACCCAGTACTTC
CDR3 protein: CASSAKKAGGQETQYF

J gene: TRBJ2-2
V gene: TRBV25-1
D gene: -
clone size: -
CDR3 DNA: TGTGCCAGCGCCGTCCTGGGGGGGCAGGGAACCGGGGAGCTGTTTTTT
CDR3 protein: CASAVLGGQGTGELFF

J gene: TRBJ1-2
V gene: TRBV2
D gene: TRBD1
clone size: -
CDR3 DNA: TGTGCCAGCACCCAGGGGACAGCTAACTATGGCTACACCTTC
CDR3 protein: CASTQGTANYGYTF

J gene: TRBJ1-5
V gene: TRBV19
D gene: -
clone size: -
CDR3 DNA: TGTGCCAGTAGTCCTCCAGGGAAGAATAGCAATCAGCCCCAGCATTTT
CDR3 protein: CASSPPGKNSNQPQHF

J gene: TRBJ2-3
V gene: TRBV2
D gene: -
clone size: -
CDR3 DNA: TGTGCCAGCAGTGATGGGTCCCAGGGCACAGATACGCAGTATTTT
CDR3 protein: CASSDGSQGTDTQYF

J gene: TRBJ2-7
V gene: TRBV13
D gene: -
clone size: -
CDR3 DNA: TGTGCCAGCAGCTTAGCCGGGGCCGAGGGGTCTTTACATTTGGAGCAGTACTTC
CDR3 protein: CASSLAGAEGSLHLEQYF

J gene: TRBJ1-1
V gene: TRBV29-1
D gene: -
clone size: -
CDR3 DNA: TGCAGCGTTTTTGTAGCAGGGTTGAGGACTGAAGCTTTCTTT
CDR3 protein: CSVFVAGLRTEAFF

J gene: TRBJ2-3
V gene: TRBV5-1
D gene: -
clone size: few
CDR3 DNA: TGCGCCAGCAGACAGGACGCTACGACAGATACGCAGTATTTT
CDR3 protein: CASRQDATTDTQYF

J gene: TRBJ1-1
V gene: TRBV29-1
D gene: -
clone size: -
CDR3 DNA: TGCAGCGTTGTAAGGGGAGGCACTGAAGCTTTCTTT
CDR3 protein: CSVVRGGTEAFF

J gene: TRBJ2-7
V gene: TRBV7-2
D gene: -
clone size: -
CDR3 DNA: TGTGCCAGCAGCTTAAACTACGAGCAGTACTTC
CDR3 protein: CASSLNYEQYF

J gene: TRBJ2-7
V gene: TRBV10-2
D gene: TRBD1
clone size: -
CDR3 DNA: TGCGCCAGCAGACCGGGACAGGGCTACGAGCAGTACTTC
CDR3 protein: CASRPGQGYEQYF

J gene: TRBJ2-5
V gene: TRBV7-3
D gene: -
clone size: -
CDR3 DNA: TGTGCCAGCAGCTTAGTTCTAGCGTTAGAGACCCAGTACTTC
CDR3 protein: CASSLVLALETQYF

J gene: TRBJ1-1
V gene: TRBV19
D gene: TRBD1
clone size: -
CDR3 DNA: TGTGCCAGTAGTATCCCGACAGGGGTCGGCACTGAAGCTTTCTTT
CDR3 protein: CASSIPTGVGTEAFF

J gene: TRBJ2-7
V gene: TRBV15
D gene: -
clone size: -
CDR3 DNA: TGTGCCACCAGCCTGGACGGTTTAGCCTACGAGCAGTACTTC
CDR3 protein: CATSLDGLAYEQYF

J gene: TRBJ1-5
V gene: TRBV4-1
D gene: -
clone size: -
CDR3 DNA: TGCGCCAGCAGCCAAGATCGGGGTAATCAGCCCCAGCATTTT
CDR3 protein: CASSQDRGNQPQHF

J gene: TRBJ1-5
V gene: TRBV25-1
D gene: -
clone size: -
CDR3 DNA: TGTGCCAGCAGTGGCCTCAATCAGCCCCAGCATTTT
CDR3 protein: CASSGLNQPQHF

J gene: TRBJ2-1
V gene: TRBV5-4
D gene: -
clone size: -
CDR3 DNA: TGTGCCAGCAGCTTGGCCGGGGTGTTACTGGAGTTCTTC
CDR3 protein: CASSLAGVLLEFF

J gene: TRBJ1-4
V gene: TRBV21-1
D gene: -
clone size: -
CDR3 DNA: TGTGCCAGCAGCAAAGTTTTCCCTCGGGGGGCGAATGAAAAACTGTTTTTT
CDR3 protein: CASSKVFPRGANEKLFF

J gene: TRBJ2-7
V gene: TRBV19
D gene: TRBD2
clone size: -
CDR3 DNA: TGTGCCAGTACCATGAGCGTAGCGGGACTCTACGAGCAGTACTTC
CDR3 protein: CASTMSVAGLYEQYF

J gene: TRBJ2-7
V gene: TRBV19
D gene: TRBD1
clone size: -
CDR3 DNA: TGTGCCAGTAGTGAGCGGACAGGGATCGAGCAGTACTTC
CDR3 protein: CASSERTGIEQYF

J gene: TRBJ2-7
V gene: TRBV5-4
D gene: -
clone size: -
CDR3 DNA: TGTGCCAGCAGCTTGGGAGGGCAGACCTACGAGCAGTACTTC
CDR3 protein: CASSLGGQTYEQYF

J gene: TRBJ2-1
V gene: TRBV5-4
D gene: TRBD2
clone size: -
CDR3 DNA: TGTGCCAGCAGGAGTCGGCAGGGACTAGCGGGCTCTGGTTACAATGAGCAGTTCTTC
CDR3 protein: CASRSRQGLAGSGYNEQFF

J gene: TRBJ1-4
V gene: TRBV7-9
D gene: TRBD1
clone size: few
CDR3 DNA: TGTGCCAGCAGCCGAACTGGGACAGGGCCCAATGAAAAACTGTTTTTT
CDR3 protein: CASSRTGTGPNEKLFF

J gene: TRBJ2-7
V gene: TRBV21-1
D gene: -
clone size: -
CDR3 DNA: TGTGCCAGCGTACCCGGGACTAGACCCTTAACGCAGTACTTC
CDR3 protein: CASVPGTRPLTQYF

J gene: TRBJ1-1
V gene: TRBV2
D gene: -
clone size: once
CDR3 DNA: TGTGCCAGCAGTGAAGGACCCCGAGGGGGACGGGAGAACACTGAAGCTTTCTTT
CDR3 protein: CASSEGPRGGRENTEAFF

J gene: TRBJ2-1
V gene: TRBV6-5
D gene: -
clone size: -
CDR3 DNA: TGTGCCAGCAGTTACTCGAGGGCGAGCGATGAGCAGTTCTTC
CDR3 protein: CASSYSRASDEQFF

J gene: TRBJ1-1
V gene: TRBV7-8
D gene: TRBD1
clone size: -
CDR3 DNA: TGTGCCAGCAGCTCCCCGGACAGGGCTGAAGCTTTCTTT
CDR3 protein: CASSSPDRAEAFF

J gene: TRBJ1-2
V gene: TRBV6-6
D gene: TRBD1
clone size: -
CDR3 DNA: TGTGCCAGCAGCCTACCGGGACAGAACTATGGCTACACCTTC
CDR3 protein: CASSLPGQNYGYTF

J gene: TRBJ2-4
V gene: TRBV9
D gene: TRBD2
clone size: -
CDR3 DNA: TGTGCCAGCAGCGCCCGTAGCGGGATGGGCAAAAACATTCAGTACTTC
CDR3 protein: CASSARSGMGKNIQYF

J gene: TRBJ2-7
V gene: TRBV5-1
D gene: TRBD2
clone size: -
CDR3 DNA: TGCGCCAGCAGCCCCTTATCAAGTATACCGGGACTAGCGGGAGCTAGGGACGAGCAGTACTTC
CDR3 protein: CASSPLSSIPGLAGARDEQYF

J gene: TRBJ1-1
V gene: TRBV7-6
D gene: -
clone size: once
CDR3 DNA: TGTGCCAGCAGCTTATCCCTCCGGGGGGGGAAAGAGAACACTGAAGCTTTCTTT
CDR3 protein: CASSLSLRGGKENTEAFF

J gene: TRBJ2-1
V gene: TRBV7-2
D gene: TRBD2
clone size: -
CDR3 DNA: TGTGCCAGCAGCTTAGGCGGGAGGTCCTACAATGAGCAGTTCTTC
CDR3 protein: CASSLGGRSYNEQFF

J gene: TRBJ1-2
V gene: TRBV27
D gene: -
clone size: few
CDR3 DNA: TGTGCCAGCAGTCTGCGGACTGGCTATGGCTACACCTTC
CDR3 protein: CASSLRTGYGYTF

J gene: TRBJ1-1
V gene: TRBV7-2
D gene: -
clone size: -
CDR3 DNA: TGTGCCAGCAGCTTGGCTCGAGGTGCCAAGAACACTGAAGCTTTCTTT
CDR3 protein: CASSLARGAKNTEAFF

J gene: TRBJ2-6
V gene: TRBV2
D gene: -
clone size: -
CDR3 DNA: TGTGCCAGCAGTGCAGAGGGTTACTCTGGGGCCAACGTCCTGACTTTC
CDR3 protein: CASSAEGYSGANVLTF

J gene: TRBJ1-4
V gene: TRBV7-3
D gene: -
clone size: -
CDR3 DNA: TGTGCCAGCAGCTTAACAGGGGGACATAATGAAAAACTGTTTTTT
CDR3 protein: CASSLTGGHNEKLFF

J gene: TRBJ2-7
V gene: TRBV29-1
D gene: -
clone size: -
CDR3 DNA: TGCAGCGTTGAAACGCGAGATTACGAGCAGTACTTC
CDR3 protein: CSVETRDYEQYF

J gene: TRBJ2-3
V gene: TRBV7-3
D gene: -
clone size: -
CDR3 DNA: TGTGCCAGCAGCTTTGGGAGTGGGGTCGGGGATACGCAGTATTTT
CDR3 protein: CASSFGSGVGDTQYF

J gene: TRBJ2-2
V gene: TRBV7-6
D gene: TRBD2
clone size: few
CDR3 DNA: TGTGCCAGCAGCTTAGTCTTGTCTAGCGGCACTACCGGGGAGCTGTTTTTT
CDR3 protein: CASSLVLSSGTTGELFF